The rows below give T cell receptor beta chains drawn from one sample of a study of T cells in Graves' hyperthyroidism and ophthalmopathy. One entry per CDR3 protein results from TCRdb running MiXCR on the multiplex PCR reads. The sample lists hundreds of thousands of distinct CDR3 sequences, 15% to 20% occurring once. Sequenced material: blood. The receptors come from a woman aged 25 to 39 with Graves' hyperthyroidism. CDR3s include the opening cysteine and the closing phenylalanine or tryptophan. D genes are given only for firm matches. Some rows mark clone size as missing; the rest say once, few, many or name a class of expanded clone.

D: -; size: -; V: TRBV5-1; J: TRBJ1-2; CDR3: CASSLGGNSGYTF; DNA: TGCGCCAGCAGCTTAGGGGGGAATAGTGGCTACACCTTC
D: -; size: many; V: TRBV29-1; J: TRBJ1-1; CDR3: CSVEVGPGRNTEAFF; DNA: TGCAGCGTTGAAGTGGGGCCAGGAAGGAACACTGAAGCTTTCTTT
D: TRBD1; size: many; V: TRBV20-1; J: TRBJ2-5; CDR3: CSARTGGRETQYF; DNA: TGCAGTGCTAGGACAGGGGGCAGAGAGACCCAGTACTTC
D: -; size: many; V: TRBV7-2; J: TRBJ1-1; CDR3: CASSLSVQATNTEAFF; DNA: TGTGCCAGCAGCTTGAGCGTCCAGGCCACCAACACTGAAGCTTTCTTT
D: -; size: many; V: TRBV30; J: TRBJ2-1; CDR3: CAWSGNEQFF; DNA: TGTGCCTGGAGTGGCAATGAGCAGTTCTTC
D: -; size: -; V: TRBV2; J: TRBJ2-2; CDR3: CASIGDNNAGELFF; DNA: TGTGCCAGCATTGGAGATAACAACGCCGGGGAGCTGTTTTTT
D: TRBD2; size: many; V: TRBV7-2; J: TRBJ2-1; CDR3: CASSLGISGERTMKQFF; DNA: TGTGCCAGCAGCTTAGGTATTAGCGGGGAGAGGACAATGAAGCAGTTCTTC
D: -; size: few; V: TRBV28; J: TRBJ1-5; CDR3: CASSLSGGGPQHF; DNA: TGTGCCAGCAGTTTATCGGGGGGTGGGCCCCAGCATTTT
D: -; size: few; V: TRBV24-1; J: TRBJ2-3; CDR3: CATSGRLSRHSTDTQYF; DNA: TGTGCCACCAGCGGGCGACTAAGCCGACATAGCACAGATACGCAGTATTTT
D: -; size: -; V: TRBV28; J: TRBJ2-2; CDR3: CASSPSGGADTGELFF; DNA: TGTGCCAGCAGTCCCTCGGGGGGCGCTGACACCGGGGAGCTGTTTTTT
D: -; size: -; V: TRBV29-1; J: TRBJ2-3; CDR3: CSHDGLHTDTQYF; DNA: TGCAGCCATGATGGACTCCACACAGATACGCAGTATTTT
D: -; size: many; V: TRBV15; J: TRBJ1-1; CDR3: CATSRDADRTFF; DNA: TGTGCCACCAGCAGAGATGCGGATCGTACTTTCTTT
D: TRBD2; size: few; V: TRBV6-1; J: TRBJ2-2; CDR3: CASSGLAGGPGTGELFF; DNA: TGTGCCAGCAGCGGACTAGCGGGAGGGCCTGGCACCGGGGAGCTGTTTTTT
D: -; size: -; V: TRBV12-5; J: TRBJ1-2; CDR3: CASGLGTPVYGYTF; DNA: TGTGCTAGTGGTTTGGGGACACCCGTCTATGGCTACACCTTC
D: -; size: many; V: TRBV3-1; J: TRBJ1-2; CDR3: CASSLTRVYGYTF; DNA: TGTGCCAGCAGCTTGACCCGGGTTTATGGCTACACCTTC
D: -; size: few; V: TRBV12-5; J: TRBJ2-7; CDR3: CASLIGNEQYF; DNA: TGTGCTAGCCTCATCGGTAACGAGCAGTACTTC
D: TRBD2; size: many; V: TRBV5-5; J: TRBJ2-1; CDR3: CASSAGTSANNEQFF; DNA: TGTGCCAGCAGCGCCGGGACTAGCGCAAACAATGAGCAGTTCTTC
D: -; size: -; V: TRBV13; J: TRBJ2-3; CDR3: CASSLRTGTQYF; DNA: TGTGCCAGCAGCCTTCGCACAGGTACGCAGTATTTT
D: -; size: many; V: TRBV6-1; J: TRBJ2-1; CDR3: CASSTRLGNEQFF; DNA: TGTGCCAGCAGTACCCGGTTGGGGAATGAGCAGTTCTTC
D: -; size: few; V: TRBV9; J: TRBJ2-1; CDR3: CASSVGLLTDNEQFF; DNA: TGTGCCAGCAGCGTAGGGCTACTCACTGACAATGAGCAGTTCTTC
D: -; size: many; V: TRBV30; J: TRBJ2-5; CDR3: CAWSVGLALETQYF; DNA: TGTGCCTGGAGTGTTGGGCTAGCTTTGGAGACCCAGTACTTC